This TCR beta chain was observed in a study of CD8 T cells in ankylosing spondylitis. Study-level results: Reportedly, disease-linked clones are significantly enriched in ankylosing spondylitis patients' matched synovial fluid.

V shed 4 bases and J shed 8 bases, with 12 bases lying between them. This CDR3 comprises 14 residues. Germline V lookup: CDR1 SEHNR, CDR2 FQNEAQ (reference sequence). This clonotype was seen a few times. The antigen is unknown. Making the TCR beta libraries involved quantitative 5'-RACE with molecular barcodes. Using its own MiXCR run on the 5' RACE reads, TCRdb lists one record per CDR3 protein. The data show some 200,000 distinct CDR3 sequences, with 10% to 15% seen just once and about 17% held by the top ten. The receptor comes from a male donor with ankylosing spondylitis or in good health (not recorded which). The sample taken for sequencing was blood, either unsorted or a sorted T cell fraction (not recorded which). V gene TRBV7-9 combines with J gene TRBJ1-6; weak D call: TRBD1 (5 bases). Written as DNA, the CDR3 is TGTGCCAGCAGCTCAGCGGGGGGGTATTCACCCCTCCACTTT. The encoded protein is CASSSAGGYSPLHF.